Ten or more counts support the clone carrying this T cell receptor (beta chain). CDR1 and CDR2 (germline): MNHEY, SVGAGI. Trimming pared 11 bases from V and 1 base from J, leaving 14 bases between. CDR3 length equals 13 residues. These data belong to a study of blood T cell repertoires in COVID-19. TCRdb's table, derived via immunoSEQ multiplex PCR, lists solely in-frame clones and lacks some. The table records about 120,000 clones, about four fifths of them present only once. This clonotype originated in a man between 70 and 80 years old with acute or convalescent COVID-19. The specimen was peripheral blood. This chain links TRBV6-5 with TRBJ1-1, with D unresolved. CDR3 sequence: CASRRTPNTEAFF. CDR3 nucleotide sequence: TGTGCCTCTCGTCGAACTCCGAACACTGAAGCTTTCTTT.